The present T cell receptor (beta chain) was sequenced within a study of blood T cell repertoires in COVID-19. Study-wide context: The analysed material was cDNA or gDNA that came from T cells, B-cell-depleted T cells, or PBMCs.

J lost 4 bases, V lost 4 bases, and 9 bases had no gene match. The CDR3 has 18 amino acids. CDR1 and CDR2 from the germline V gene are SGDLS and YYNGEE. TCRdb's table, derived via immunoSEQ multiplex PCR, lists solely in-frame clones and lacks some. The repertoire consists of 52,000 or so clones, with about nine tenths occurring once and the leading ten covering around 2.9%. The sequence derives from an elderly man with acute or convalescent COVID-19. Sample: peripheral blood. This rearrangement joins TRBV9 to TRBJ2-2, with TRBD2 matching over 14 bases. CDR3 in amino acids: CASSFTTSGGVPTGELFF. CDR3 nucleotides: TGTGCCAGCAGCTTTACGACTAGCGGGGGGGTACCCACCGGGGAGCTGTTTTTT.